This passage covers 28 T cell receptor beta chains from one sample sequenced in a study of shared clonotypes between healthy human individuals. Clones were sequenced by immunoSEQ multiplex PCR, and TCRdb holds only the in-frame ones, with some missing. The table has roughly 2.1 million clones, just over 90% seen once. Naive CD8 cells comprised CD45RO-negative, CCR7-positively selected cells, excluding terminally differentiated effector memory CD45RA+ cells. The sample was naive CD8+ T cells from PBMCs. The receptor source for this set is a man aged 18 to 30 in good health. Some clones in this sample may be carry-over from other donors' samples.

The V gene is TRBV6-5, the J gene TRBJ2-5; TRBD2 might be the D (5 bases). Germline values: CDR1 MNHEY, CDR2 SVGAGI. V lost 4 bases and J lost 4, with 16 bases in between. The CDR3 has 15 amino acids. The CDR3 here is CASSWARGYGETQYF. CDR3 nucleotide sequence: TGTGCCAGCAGTTGGGCAAGAGGGTACGGAGAGACCCAGTACTTC.

J is TRBJ2-3 and V is TRBV5-6; 7 bases map to TRBD2. The J segment lost 0 bases and the V segment lost 2 bases, leaving 9 bases of the junction unmatched. This CDR3 contains 17 residues. Germline V lookup: CDR1 SGHDT, CDR2 YYEEEE. The CDR3 DNA reads as TGTGCCAGCAGCTTTGGCGGGAGCTTAGCCAGCACAGATACGCAGTATTTT. Protein sequence: CASSFGGSLASTDTQYF. The variable domain in full, with the rest retrieved from reference TRBV5-6 and TRBJ2-3, is DAGVTQSPTHLIKTRGQQVTLRCSPKSGHDTVSWYQQALGQGPQFIFQYYEEEERQRGNFPDRFSGHQFPNYSSELNVNALLLGDSALYLCASSFGGSLASTDTQYFGPGTRLTVL.

The V and J genes are TRBV19 and TRBJ1-5; 7 bases are a match to TRBD1. The germline V gene encodes CDR1 LNHDA and CDR2 SQIVND (reference sequence). Germline trimming cut 9 bases from V and 2 bases from J; bases unmatched to any gene: 4. This CDR3 is built from 13 residues. CDR3: CASQGQRNQPQHF. In DNA, the CDR3 is TGTGCCAGCCAGGGACAGCGCAATCAGCCCCAGCATTTT.

The chain links TRBV7-9 to TRBJ2-2; D is undetermined. The length of the CDR3 is 17 residues. Looked up from germline, CDR1 is SEHNR and CDR2 is FQNEAQ (reference sequence). Trimming took off 5 bases at V and 6 bases at J, with 22 bases between the two ends. The CDR3 bases are TGTGCCAGCAGCCCAAGGCCGAGCGAGAGTTGGGCCGGGGAGCTGTTTTTT. Its translation is CASSPRPSESWAGELFF.

This clone was observed once. The rearrangement joins TRBV19 to TRBJ2-5; D is possibly TRBD1 or TRBD2 (5 bases each). The CDR3 extends over 16 amino acids. V lost 4 bases, J lost 4 bases, and 19 bases lay in between. Germline loops: CDR1 LNHDA, CDR2 SQIVND (reference sequence). Written as DNA, the CDR3 is TGTGCCAGTAGTACCAGGGACGCCAGCCGGGGAGAGACCCAGTACTTC. Encoded protein: CASSTRDASRGETQYF.

For this clone: Additional DNA sequences in this sample encode the identical CDR3. The V and J genes are TRBV9 and TRBJ2-5, with 7 bases that match TRBD2. The CDR3 runs 15 residues. Germline assignment: CDR1 SGDLS and CDR2 YYNGEE. J lost 2 bases, V lost 0 bases, and 4 bases had no gene match. In DNA, the CDR3 is TGTGCCAGCAGCGTAGGGCTAGCGGCGCAAGAGACCCAGTACTTC. Protein sequence: CASSVGLAAQETQYF.

Here the CDR3 DNA reads TGTGCCAGCAGTTTATCGGGGAAGAACTATGGCTACACCTTC. It is translated as CASSLSGKNYGYTF. The J gene is TRBJ1-2, the V gene TRBV27; D remains unclear. CDR1 and CDR2 from the germline V gene are MNHEY and SMNVEV (reference sequence). The ends were cut back, 0 bases at V and 2 bases at J, with 7 bases in the middle. CDR3 size: 14 residues.

This rearrangement joins TRBV14 to TRBJ1-1, with 8 bases matching TRBD1. Germline CDR1 SGHDN, CDR2 FVKESK. Trimming at V came to 5 bases and at J to 5 bases, leaving 7 bases not matched to a gene. The CDR3 spans 14 residues. CDR3 loop: CASSYRGAGTEAFF. DNA for the CDR3: TGTGCCAGCAGCTACAGGGGGGCAGGAACTGAAGCTTTCTTT.

The chain is built from TRBV19 and TRBJ1-5; D uncertain. Per germline, CDR1 LNHDA and CDR2 SQIVND (reference sequence). The CDR3 is 16 amino acids. The ends were cut back, 2 bases at V and 2 bases at J, with 13 bases in the middle. The CDR3 DNA sequence: TGTGCCAGTAGTATACCCGGGGATTGGGGCAATCAGCCCCAGCATTTT. This translates into CASSIPGDWGNQPQHF. Full variable domain (missing parts from reference TRBV19 and TRBJ1-5): DGGITQSPKYLFRKEGQNVTLSCEQNLNHDAMYWYRQDPGQGLRLIYYSQIVNDFQKGDIAEGYSVSREKKESFPLTVTSAQKNPTAFYLCASSIPGDWGNQPQHFGDGTRLSIL.

This chain uses TRBV21-1 with TRBJ2-7; TRBD2, the D gene given by the table, was not confirmed from the DNA. TRBV21-1 is annotated as a pseudogene. This CDR3 is built from 15 residues. The CDR3 loop is CASSVTSGRAYEQYF. DNA of the CDR3: TGTGCCAGCAGCGTTACTAGCGGGAGGGCCTACGAGCAGTACTTC.

The genes are TRBV11-2 and TRBJ2-7; D gene uncertain. V shed 1 base and J shed 5 bases, with 9 bases lying between them. Looked up from germline, CDR1 is SGHAT and CDR2 is FQNNGV. CDR3 length equals 13 residues. The CDR3 spells CASSLGGLNEQYF. The DNA of the CDR3 is TGTGCCAGCAGCTTAGGAGGCCTAAACGAGCAGTACTTC.

This chain links TRBV18 with TRBJ1-2; D remains ambiguous. There are 13 residues in the CDR3. Trimming left V 3 bases short and J 5 bases short, with 10 bases between. Germline assignment: CDR1 KGHSH and CDR2 LQKENI. CDR3 nucleotides: TGTGCCAGCTCACCTAAGGACGGGTATGGCTACACCTTC. Encoded protein: CASSPKDGYGYTF.

The V and J genes are TRBV4-1 and TRBJ2-1; D not certain. The germline V and J ends were trimmed by 3 bases and 5 bases, with 8 bases remaining between them. In germline, CDR1 is MGHRA, CDR2 YSYEKL. The CDR3 length is 13 residues. This CDR3 is CASSHFGHNEQFF. The CDR3 DNA sequence: TGCGCCAGCAGCCACTTTGGCCACAATGAGCAGTTCTTC.

This clone came up once. The chain combines TRBV12-1 with TRBJ1-5. TRBV12-1 is given as a pseudogene. CDR3 length: 15 residues. This CDR3 is CASSYPRGNGQPQHF. The CDR3 DNA reads as TGTGCCAGCAGCTACCCGCGCGGGAACGGTCAGCCCCAGCATTTT.

With regard to this clone: Other DNA sequences from this sample encode an identical CDR3 as well. The genes are TRBV13 and TRBJ2-7; D unresolved. CDR1 is PRHDT and CDR2 is FYEKMQ in the germline V gene (reference sequence). V dropped 0 bases and J dropped 3 bases, with 6 bases sitting between them. The CDR3 spans 13 residues. The chain's CDR3 is CASSLGLSYEQYF. The CDR3 coding sequence is TGTGCCAGCAGCTTAGGCCTGAGCTACGAGCAGTACTTC.

The chain is built from TRBV9 and TRBJ1-3; D gene uncertain. Germline V gene sequence: CDR1 SGDLS, CDR2 YYNGEE. This CDR3 spans 16 amino acids. V was pared by 0 bases and J by 1 base, with 11 bases between. The CDR3 DNA reads TGTGCCAGCAGCGTAGTGGGTGAACCATCTGGAAACACCATATATTTT. Protein: CASSVVGEPSGNTIYF.

The V and J genes are TRBV11-2 and TRBJ2-1, with 8 bases identical to TRBD1. There are 14 residues in the CDR3. Germline loops: CDR1 SGHAT, CDR2 FQNNGV. The V and J ends lost 3 bases and 8 bases, in that order; junction bases with no gene match: 6. CDR3 amino acids: CASSLGAGGDEQFF. The CDR3 DNA reads TGTGCCAGCAGCTTGGGGGCAGGGGGCGATGAGCAGTTCTTC.

This chain joins TRBV27 and TRBJ2-1; D is ambiguous. The V gene's germline CDR1 is MNHEY and CDR2 SMNVEV (reference sequence). V lost 5 bases to trimming and J lost 0 bases, with 11 bases between them. The CDR3 has 15 amino acids. CDR3 loop: CASSANWDSYNEQFF. The CDR3 DNA reads as TGTGCCAGCAGTGCCAATTGGGACTCCTACAATGAGCAGTTCTTC.

The gene calls are TRBV6-5 and TRBJ2-7; 7 bases align to TRBD1. This CDR3 is built from 15 residues. V shed 7 bases, J shed 0 bases, and the junction held 9 bases outside the gene matches. Germline V gene sequence: CDR1 MNHEY, CDR2 SVGAGI. This chain's CDR3 is CASTPQGEYSYEQYF. DNA of the CDR3: TGTGCCAGCACTCCCCAGGGGGAGTACTCCTACGAGCAGTACTTC.

This chain uses TRBV2 with TRBJ2-5, with 8 bases matching TRBD1. CDR1 is SNHLY and CDR2 is FYNNEI in the germline V gene. This CDR3 contains 16 residues. J gave up 5 bases and V 3 bases, and 11 bases lay outside the gene matches. The CDR3 coding sequence is TGTGCCAGCAGTGAGCCCGAACAGGGGGGATTGGAGACCCAGTACTTC. Its protein product is CASSEPEQGGLETQYF.

The V gene is TRBV9, the J gene TRBJ2-3, with D hard to call. The CDR3 is 12 amino acids. The V end lost 3 bases, the J end lost 6 bases, and 8 bases lay between the germline ends. Germline V gene sequence: CDR1 SGDLS, CDR2 YYNGEE. Here the CDR3 reads CASSGTLDTQYF. The CDR3 nucleotides read TGTGCCAGCAGCGGTACGTTGGATACGCAGTATTTT.

The chain links TRBV25-1 to TRBJ2-1; 7 bases fit TRBD2. Looked up from germline, CDR1 is MGHDK and CDR2 is SYGVNS. Unmatched junction bases numbered 5, after V lost 11 bases and J lost 10 bases. The CDR3 sequence is 10 residues long. The CDR3 loop is CAAWGGEQFF. CDR3 nucleotide sequence: TGTGCCGCCTGGGGGGGGGAGCAGTTCTTC.

The chain combines TRBV7-9 with TRBJ2-5; TRBD2 is a possible D gene (7 bases). This CDR3 region has 16 residues. In germline, CDR1 is SEHNR, CDR2 FQNEAQ (reference sequence). With 7 bases removed from V and 1 base from J, the gap between germline ends came to 19 bases. The CDR3 protein is CASTLGGGTPQETQYF. DNA of the CDR3: TGTGCCAGCACCCTGGGAGGGGGGACGCCCCAAGAGACCCAGTACTTC.

V usage is TRBV6-5 and J usage is TRBJ1-1; D is ambiguous. The CDR3 covers 14 residues. Germline V lookup: CDR1 MNHEY, CDR2 SVGAGI. V shed 0 bases and J shed 4 bases, with 9 bases lying between them. The DNA for the CDR3 is TGTGCCAGCAGTTACTCAGAACGGACCACTGAAGCTTTCTTT. It codes for CASSYSERTTEAFF.

Of note for this clone: Other DNA sequences in this sample translate to the same CDR3. This CDR3 reads CASSLGGVRETQYF. The CDR3 region has the DNA TGTGCCAGCAGCTTAGGAGGGGTCCGAGAGACCCAGTACTTC. The chain is built from TRBV7-9 and TRBJ2-5; perhaps D is TRBD1 or TRBD2 (5 bases each). Per the germline V gene, CDR1 is SEHNR and CDR2 is FQNEAQ (reference sequence). This CDR3 spans 14 amino acids. V was shortened by 1 base and J by 4 bases, with 10 bases between the two germline ends.

This chain uses TRBV7-2 with TRBJ1-5; the D is unclear. Germline lookup yields CDR1 SGHTA and CDR2 FQGNSA. CDR3 length equals 12 residues. V shed 1 base and J shed 9 bases, with 7 bases lying between them. CDR3 region: CASSLDIGPQHF. In DNA form, the CDR3 reads TGTGCCAGCAGCTTAGACATTGGGCCCCAGCATTTT.

The chain combines TRBV28 with TRBJ1-2; the D is unclear. The CDR3 covers 13 residues. Germline-derived CDR1 and CDR2 are MDHEN and SYDVKM. Trimming stripped 2 bases from V and 8 bases from J, with 12 bases between. The CDR3 loop reads CASSLKPRLGYTF. CDR3 nucleotides: TGTGCCAGCAGTTTAAAGCCGAGACTCGGCTACACCTTC.

Note on this clone: Distinct nucleotide sequences in the sample also encode this CDR3. This rearrangement joins TRBV6-5 to TRBJ1-2; D unclear. The V and J ends lost 2 bases and 6 bases respectively, with 10 bases between them. The CDR3 sequence is 13 residues long. CDR1 and CDR2 (germline): MNHEY, SVGAGI. The CDR3 DNA reads as TGTGCCAGCAGTTACGGGCCAGCTGATGGCTACACCTTC. Amino acid sequence: CASSYGPADGYTF.